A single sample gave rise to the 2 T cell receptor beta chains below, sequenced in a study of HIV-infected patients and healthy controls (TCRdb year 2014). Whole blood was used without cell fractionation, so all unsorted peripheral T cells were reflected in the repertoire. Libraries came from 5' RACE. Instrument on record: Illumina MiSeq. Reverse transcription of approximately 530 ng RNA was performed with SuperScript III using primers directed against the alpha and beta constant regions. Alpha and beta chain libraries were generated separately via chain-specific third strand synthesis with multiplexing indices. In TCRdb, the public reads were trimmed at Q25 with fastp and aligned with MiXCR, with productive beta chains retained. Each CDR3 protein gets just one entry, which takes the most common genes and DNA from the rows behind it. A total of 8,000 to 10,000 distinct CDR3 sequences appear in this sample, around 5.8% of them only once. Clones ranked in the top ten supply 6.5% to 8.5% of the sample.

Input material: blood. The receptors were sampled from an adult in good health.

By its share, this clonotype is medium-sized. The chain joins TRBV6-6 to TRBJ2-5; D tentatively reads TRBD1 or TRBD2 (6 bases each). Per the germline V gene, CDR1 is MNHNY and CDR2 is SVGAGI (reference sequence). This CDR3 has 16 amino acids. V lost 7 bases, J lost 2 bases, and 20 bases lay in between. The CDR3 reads CASTLGGRGIQETQYF. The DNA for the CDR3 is TGTGCCAGCACCCTAGGGGGGCGGGGAATTCAAGAGACCCAGTACTTC.

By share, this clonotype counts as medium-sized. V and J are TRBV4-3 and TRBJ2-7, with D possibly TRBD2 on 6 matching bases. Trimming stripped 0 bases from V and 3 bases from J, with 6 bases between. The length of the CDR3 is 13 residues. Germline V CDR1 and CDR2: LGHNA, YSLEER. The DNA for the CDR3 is TGCGCCAGCAGCCAAGAGGGAGGCTACGAGCAGTACTTC. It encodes CASSQEGGYEQYF.